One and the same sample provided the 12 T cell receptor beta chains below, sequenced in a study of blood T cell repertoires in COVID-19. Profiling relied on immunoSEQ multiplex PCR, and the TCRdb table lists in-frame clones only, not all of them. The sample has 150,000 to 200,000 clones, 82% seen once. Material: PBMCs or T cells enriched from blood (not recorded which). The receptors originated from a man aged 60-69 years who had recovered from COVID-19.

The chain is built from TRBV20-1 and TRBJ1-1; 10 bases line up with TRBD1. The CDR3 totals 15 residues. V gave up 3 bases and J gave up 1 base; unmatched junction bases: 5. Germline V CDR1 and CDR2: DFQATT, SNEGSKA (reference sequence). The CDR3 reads CSASGQGVGNTEAFF. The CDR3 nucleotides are TGCAGTGCTAGTGGACAGGGGGTTGGGAACACTGAAGCTTTCTTT.

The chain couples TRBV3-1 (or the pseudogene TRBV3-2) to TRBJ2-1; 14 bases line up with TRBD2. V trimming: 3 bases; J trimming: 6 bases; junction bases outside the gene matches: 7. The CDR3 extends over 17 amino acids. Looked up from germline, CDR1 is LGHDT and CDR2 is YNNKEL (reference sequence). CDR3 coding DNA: TGTGCCAGCAGCCACCGACTAGCGGGAGGGCCCAGCAATGAGCAGTTCTTC. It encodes CASSHRLAGGPSNEQFF.

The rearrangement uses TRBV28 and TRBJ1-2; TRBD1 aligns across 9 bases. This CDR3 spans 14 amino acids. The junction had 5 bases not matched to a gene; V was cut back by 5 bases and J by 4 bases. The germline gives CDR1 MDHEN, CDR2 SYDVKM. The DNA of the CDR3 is TGTGCCAGCAGTCCCTCGGACAGGGGCTATGGCTACACCTTC. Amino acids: CASSPSDRGYGYTF.

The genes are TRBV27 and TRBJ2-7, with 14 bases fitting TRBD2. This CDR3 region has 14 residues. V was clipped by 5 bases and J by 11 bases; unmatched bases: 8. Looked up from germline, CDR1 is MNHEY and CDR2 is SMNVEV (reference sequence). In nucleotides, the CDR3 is TGTGCCAGCAGTCCCCCGGGACTAGCGGGGGCGGAGTACTTC. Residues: CASSPPGLAGAEYF.

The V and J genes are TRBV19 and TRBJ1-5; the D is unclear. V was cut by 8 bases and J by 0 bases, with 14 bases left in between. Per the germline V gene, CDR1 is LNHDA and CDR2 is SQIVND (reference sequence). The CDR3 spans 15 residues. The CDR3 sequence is CASSQDGYSNQPQHF. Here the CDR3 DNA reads TGTGCCAGTTCCCAAGACGGGTATAGCAATCAGCCCCAGCATTTT.

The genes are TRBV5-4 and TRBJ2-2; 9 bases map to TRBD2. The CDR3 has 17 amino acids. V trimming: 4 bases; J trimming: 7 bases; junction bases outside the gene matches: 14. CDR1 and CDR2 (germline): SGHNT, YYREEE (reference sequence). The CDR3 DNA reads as TGTGCCAGCAGCATCGGCTTAGCGGGAGAGAGGGGCGGGGAGCTGTTTTTT. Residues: CASSIGLAGERGGELFF.

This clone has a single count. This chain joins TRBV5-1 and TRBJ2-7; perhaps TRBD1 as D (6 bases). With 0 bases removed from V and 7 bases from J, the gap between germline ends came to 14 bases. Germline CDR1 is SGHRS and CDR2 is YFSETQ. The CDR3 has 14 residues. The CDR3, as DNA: TGCGCCAGCAGCTTGGGGACAGACCCATGGGAGCAGTACTTC. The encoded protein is CASSLGTDPWEQYF.

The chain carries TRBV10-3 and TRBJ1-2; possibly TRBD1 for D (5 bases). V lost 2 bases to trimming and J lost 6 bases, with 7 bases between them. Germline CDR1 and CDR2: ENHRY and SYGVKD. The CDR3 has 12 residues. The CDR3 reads CAISERQHGYTF. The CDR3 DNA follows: TGTGCCATCAGTGAGAGACAGCATGGCTACACCTTC.

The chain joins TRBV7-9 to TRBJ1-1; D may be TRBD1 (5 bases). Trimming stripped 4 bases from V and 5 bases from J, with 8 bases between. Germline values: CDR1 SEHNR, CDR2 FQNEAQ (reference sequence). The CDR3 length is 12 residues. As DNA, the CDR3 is TGTGCCAGCAGCTCGACAGAAACTGAAGCTTTCTTT. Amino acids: CASSSTETEAFF.

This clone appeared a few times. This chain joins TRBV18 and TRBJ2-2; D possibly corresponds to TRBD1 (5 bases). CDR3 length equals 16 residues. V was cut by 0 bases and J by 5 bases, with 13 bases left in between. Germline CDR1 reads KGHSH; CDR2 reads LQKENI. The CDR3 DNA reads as TGTGCCAGCTCACCACCGGGGCAGCTTGGAACCGGGGAGCTGTTTTTT. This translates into CASSPPGQLGTGELFF.

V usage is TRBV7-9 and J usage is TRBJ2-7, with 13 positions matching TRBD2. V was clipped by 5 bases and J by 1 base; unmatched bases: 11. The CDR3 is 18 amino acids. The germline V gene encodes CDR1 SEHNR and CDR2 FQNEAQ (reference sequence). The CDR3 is CASSVNWGTSGISYEQYF. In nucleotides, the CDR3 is TGTGCCAGCAGCGTAAACTGGGGGACTAGCGGGATTTCCTACGAGCAGTACTTC. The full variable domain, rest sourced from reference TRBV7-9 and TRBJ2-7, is DTGVSQNPRHKITKRGQNVTFRCDPISEHNRLYWYRQTLGQGPEFLTYFQNEAQLEKSRLLSDRFSAERPKGSFSTLEIQRTEQGDSAMYLCASSVNWGTSGISYEQYFGPGTRLTVT.

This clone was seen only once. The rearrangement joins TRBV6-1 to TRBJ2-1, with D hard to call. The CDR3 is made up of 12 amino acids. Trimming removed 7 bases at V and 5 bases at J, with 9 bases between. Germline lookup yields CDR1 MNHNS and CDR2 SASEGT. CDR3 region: CASTYQDNEQFF. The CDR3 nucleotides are TGTGCCAGCACCTATCAGGACAATGAGCAGTTCTTC.